What follows are 6 T cell receptor beta chains derived from one specimen sequenced in a study of spatial heterogeneity in lung cancer. Time point reported: sample taken at primary tumor resection. TCRdb re-analysed the 5' RACE reads in MiXCR, keeping a single row per CDR3 protein. The sample lists 8,000 to 9,000 distinct CDR3 sequences, 3.5% to 5.5% occurring once. The material sequenced was PBMCs, taken at surgery. These receptor sequences come from a male donor with early-stage non-small cell lung cancer.

This clonotype was counted at least ten times. The chain recombines TRBV27 with TRBJ1-3; maybe TRBD1 (6 bases). Germline values: CDR1 MNHEY, CDR2 SMNVEV (reference sequence). This CDR3 contains 16 residues. With 4 bases removed from V and 1 base from J, the gap between germline ends came to 14 bases. The CDR3 region has the DNA TGTGCCAGCAGTTCACTGGACAGTACATCTGGAAACACCATATATTTT. Its translation is CASSSLDSTSGNTIYF.

This clonotype was detected a few times. The chain recombines TRBV29-1 with TRBJ1-1; D is unresolved. CDR1 and CDR2 (germline): SQVTM, ANQGSEA. V was shortened by 4 bases and J by 0 bases, with 6 bases between the two germline ends. The CDR3 loop spans 12 amino acids. CDR3 loop: CSVVDMNTEAFF. DNA of the CDR3: TGCAGCGTTGTCGACATGAACACTGAAGCTTTCTTT.

The gene calls are TRBV19 and TRBJ1-1; TRBD1 matches 7 bases. The germline V gene has CDR1 LNHDA and CDR2 SQIVND (reference sequence). V was pared by 10 bases and J by 3 bases, with 8 bases of the junction left unmatched. This CDR3 contains 13 residues. The CDR3 loop reads CATRRGRDTEAFF. DNA of the CDR3: TGTGCCACTCGGAGGGGGCGGGACACTGAAGCTTTCTTT.

This clonotype was detected ten times or more. The chain uses TRBV10-3 and TRBJ2-1, with 12 positions matching TRBD2. This CDR3 region has 16 residues. Germline V CDR1 and CDR2: ENHRY, SYGVKD. The V segment lost 6 bases and the J segment 8 bases; nucleotides outside the gene matches: 11. The CDR3 region has the DNA TGTGCCATCAGAGACCTAGCGGGGGGGCGTCGGTATGAGCAGTTCTTC. Protein sequence: CAIRDLAGGRRYEQFF.

This clonotype occurred many times. The chain links TRBV7-9 to TRBJ2-1; D gene uncertain. Per germline, CDR1 SEHNR and CDR2 FQNEAQ (reference sequence). This CDR3 spans 12 amino acids. V lost 2 bases and J 8 bases, leaving 7 bases between the germline ends. CDR3 DNA: TGTGCCAGCAGCTTAATATTCTATGAGCAGTTCTTC. It yields the protein CASSLIFYEQFF.

This clonotype is medium-sized in the sample. The chain links TRBV28 to TRBJ1-2; TRBD1 might be the D (5 bases). Trimming cost V 4 bases and J 6 bases, with 24 bases left between them. Germline V CDR1 and CDR2: MDHEN, SYDVKM. This CDR3 is built from 17 residues. CDR3 in DNA: TGTGCCAGCAGTTCGGGATTAAGTCTCCAGGGAGGAGATGGCTACACCTTC. The encoded protein is CASSSGLSLQGGDGYTF.